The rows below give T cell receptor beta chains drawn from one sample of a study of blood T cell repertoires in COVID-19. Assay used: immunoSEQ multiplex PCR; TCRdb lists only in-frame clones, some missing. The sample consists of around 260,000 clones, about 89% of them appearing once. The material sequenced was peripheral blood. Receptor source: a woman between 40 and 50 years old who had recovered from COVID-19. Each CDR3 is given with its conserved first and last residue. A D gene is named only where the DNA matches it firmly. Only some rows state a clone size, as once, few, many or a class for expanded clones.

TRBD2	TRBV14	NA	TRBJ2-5	TGTGCCAGCAGCACCTTAGCGGGGGTTGAAGAGACCCAGTACTTC	CASSTLAGVEETQYF
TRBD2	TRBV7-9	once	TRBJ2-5	TGTGCCAGCAGCTTGCGTCGAAACTGGGAGGGAGCAGAGACCCAGTACTTC	CASSLRRNWEGAETQYF
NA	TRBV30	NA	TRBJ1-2	TGTGCCTGGAGTTTTACAGGAGGGACCTCCTACACCTTC	CAWSFTGGTSYTF
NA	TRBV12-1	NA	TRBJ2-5	TGTGCCAGCAGTGCGGGGCCGGAGACCCAGTACTTC	CASSAGPETQYF
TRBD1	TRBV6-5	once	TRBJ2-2	TGTGCCAGCAGTTACGGGCAGGGGGCAGGATGGGAGCTGTTTTTT	CASSYGQGAGWELFF
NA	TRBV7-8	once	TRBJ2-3	TGTGCCAGCAGCTTAAATGGGTCGACTAGGGCGAGATATACGCAGTATTTT	CASSLNGSTRARYTQYF
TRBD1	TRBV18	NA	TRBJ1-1	TGTGCCAGCTCACCCACCGGGACAGGGGGGACTGAAGCTTTCTTT	CASSPTGTGGTEAFF
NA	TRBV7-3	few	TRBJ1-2	TGTGCCAGCAGCTCTGGAGGGGACTATGGCTACACCTTC	CASSSGGDYGYTF
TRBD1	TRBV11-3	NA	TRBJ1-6	TGTGCCAGCAGCTTAGGGACCTGGGACAGAAATAATTCACCCCTCCACTTT	CASSLGTWDRNNSPLHF
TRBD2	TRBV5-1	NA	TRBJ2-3	TGCGCCAGCAGCGCACCTAGCGGGGGGAGCACAGATACGCAGTATTTT	CASSAPSGGSTDTQYF
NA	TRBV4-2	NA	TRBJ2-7	TGTGCCAGCAGCCAAGAACAGGGAACCTACGAGCAGTACTTC	CASSQEQGTYEQYF
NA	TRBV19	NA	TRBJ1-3	TGTGCCAGTAGTCCGGCGACTCCCTTGAGCTCTGGAAACACCATATATTTT	CASSPATPLSSGNTIYF
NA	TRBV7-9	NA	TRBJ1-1	TGTGCCAGCAGCTTAGGCGCGATGAACACTGAAGCTTTCTTT	CASSLGAMNTEAFF
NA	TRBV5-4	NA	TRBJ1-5	TGTGCCAGCAGCGTCTGGGGGGTGACCGAGGCGCCCCAGCATTTT	CASSVWGVTEAPQHF
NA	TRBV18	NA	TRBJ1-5	TGTGCCAGCTCACGGACAGAAAATCAGCCCCAGCATTTT	CASSRTENQPQHF
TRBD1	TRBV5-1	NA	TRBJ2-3	TGCGCCAGCAGCTTGGGACAGGGGGGAGGTAATACAGATACGCAGTATTTT	CASSLGQGGGNTDTQYF
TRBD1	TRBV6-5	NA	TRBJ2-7	TGTGCCAGCAGTCAGGGACAGGGGGCCTACGAGCAGTACTTC	CASSQGQGAYEQYF
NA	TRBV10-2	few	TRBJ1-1	TGCGCCAGCAGGTGGGGGGGCACTGAAGCTTTCTTT	CASRWGGTEAFF